This T cell receptor beta chain was identified in a study of shared clonotypes between healthy human individuals. Overall study results and limits: The study generally estimated greater richness for naive than memory subsets. Naive CD4 clonotype sharing across a handful of donors was around 5%.

Concerning this clone itself: Its antigen is still unknown.

The CDR3 consists of 16 residues. CDR1 and CDR2 (germline): PRHDT, FYEKMQ (reference sequence). Trimming took 5 bases from V and 4 from J, leaving 18 bases between them. Original processing methods: Owing to the provision of junction-only sequences devoid of quality scores by immunoSEQ, filtering differed. Sequenced by immunoSEQ multiplex PCR; TCRdb stores in-frame clones only, minus some. That table is the source of V, J and clone size, and D and trimming were worked out from the DNA. Of roughly 2 million clones in the sample, just under 95% were seen once. Naivety among CD8 cells was defined by CD45RO negativity and positive CCR7 selection, thereby excluding terminally differentiated effector memory CD45RA+ cells. The donors were all Caucasian adults (living in Nashville, Tennessee).

Sample: naive CD8+ T cells sorted from blood. This sequence originates from a man younger than 35 in good health. The V and J genes are TRBV13 and TRBJ2-1; D is unresolved. The DNA of the CDR3 is TGTGCCAGCAGCGAGAACGCCGGGCCCGCATACAATGAGCAGTTCTTC. Translated, it gives CASSENAGPAYNEQFF.